The rows below give T cell receptor beta chains drawn from one sample of a study of cytomegalovirus exposure and HLA in healthy donors. The data were produced by immunoSEQ multiplex PCR, yet TCRdb's version contains in-frame clones alone and is incomplete. The listing contains 130,000 to 150,000 clones. Sequenced material: PBMCs. Every receptor here comes from a woman aged 50 to 60 in good health and CMV-seronegative. The CDR3 runs from the conserved cysteine through the conserved F or W. Fields, in order: V gene, J gene, D gene, CDR3 protein, CDR3 DNA. D genes are given only for firm matches.

TRBV28,TRBJ1-4,.,CASSLPGEGNEKLFF,TGTGCCAGCAGTTTACCGGGGGAGGGGAATGAAAAACTGTTTTTT
TRBV10-3,TRBJ2-1,TRBD2,CAISHGTSGRNEQFF,TGTGCCATCAGCCACGGGACTAGCGGGAGAAATGAGCAGTTCTTC
TRBV5-1,TRBJ2-2,TRBD1,CASSPGLGQIVNTGELFF,TGCGCCAGCAGCCCCGGCTTGGGACAGATAGTAAACACCGGGGAGCTGTTTTTT
TRBV27,TRBJ2-7,TRBD2,CASSLGPGLAGEQYF,TGTGCCAGCAGTTTAGGTCCGGGACTAGCAGGCGAGCAGTACTTC
TRBV18,TRBJ1-1,.,CASSPAGTEAFF,TGTGCCAGCTCACCAGCGGGTACTGAAGCTTTCTTT
TRBV19,TRBJ1-1,.,CASSGTPNTEAFF,TGTGCCAGCTCCGGGACTCCGAACACTGAAGCTTTCTTT
TRBV5-4,TRBJ1-1,.,CASSDGLLYAEAFF,TGTGCCAGCAGCGATGGACTCTTGTACGCTGAAGCTTTCTTT
TRBV4-1,TRBJ1-1,TRBD1,CASSQSGTGARGSNTEAFF,TGCGCCAGCAGCCAATCCGGGACAGGGGCAAGGGGATCGAACACTGAAGCTTTCTTT
TRBV5-1,TRBJ2-5,.,CASRRDGGQQETQYF,TGCGCCAGCAGAAGAGATGGGGGACAACAAGAGACCCAGTACTTC
TRBV7-6,TRBJ1-6,.,CASSPRQVHSPLHF,TGTGCCAGCAGCCCCCGGCAGGTTCATTCACCCCTCCACTTT
TRBV4-1,TRBJ1-3,TRBD1,CASSQAGTATINTIYF,TGCGCCAGCAGCCAGGCCGGGACAGCTACCATAAACACCATATATTTT
TRBV27,TRBJ2-1,.,CASSDLTDYNEQFF,TGTGCCAGCAGTGATCTGACAGATTACAATGAGCAGTTCTTC
TRBV7-2,TRBJ2-3,.,CASSKNPGTSTDTQYF,TGTGCCAGCAGCAAAAACCCGGGTACTAGCACAGATACGCAGTATTTT
TRBV6-1,TRBJ2-2,.,CASSEIREAGELFF,TGTGCCAGCAGTGAAATAAGAGAGGCCGGGGAGCTGTTTTTT
TRBV4-1,TRBJ2-1,TRBD1,CASSQDLRGQVYNEQFF,TGCGCCAGCAGCCAAGATCTTAGGGGACAGGTTTACAATGAGCAGTTCTTC
TRBV13,TRBJ2-1,TRBD2,CASSHRTSGINEQFF,TGTGCCAGCAGCCACCGGACTAGCGGGATCAATGAGCAGTTCTTC
TRBV6-5,TRBJ1-1,.,CASSYRPGGEAFF,TGTGCCAGCAGTTACAGACCCGGGGGTGAAGCTTTCTTT
TRBV5-1,TRBJ1-2,.,CASSLDEVYTF,TGCGCCAGCAGCTTGGATGAGGTCTACACCTTC
TRBV9,TRBJ1-3,TRBD1,CASSVAAGGEGYSGNTIYF,TGTGCCAGCAGCGTAGCGGCAGGGGGCGAAGGGTACTCTGGAAACACCATATATTTT
TRBV6-6,TRBJ2-1,.,CASSYGGGTRNEQFF,TGTGCCAGCAGTTACGGCGGGGGCACTCGTAATGAGCAGTTCTTC
TRBV7-9,TRBJ1-5,.,CASSSRGIDQPQHF,TGTGCCAGCAGCTCTAGGGGTATCGACCAGCCCCAGCATTTT
TRBV27,TRBJ2-1,TRBD1,CASSSGGYNEQFF,TGTGCCAGCAGTTCAGGGGGCTATAATGAGCAGTTCTTC
TRBV12-5,TRBJ2-1,.,CASMWEYGEQFF,TGTGCTAGTATGTGGGAGTACGGTGAGCAGTTCTTC
TRBV5-1,TRBJ2-5,.,CASSLLETQYF,TGCGCCAGCAGCTTGCTGGAGACCCAGTACTTC
TRBV7-6,TRBJ1-3,.,CASSLGGPGNTIYF,TGTGCCAGCAGCTTAGGGGGCCCTGGAAACACCATATATTTT
TRBV7-2,TRBJ2-7,TRBD1,CASSAGGYEQYF,TGTGCCAGCAGCGCAGGGGGCTACGAGCAGTACTTC
TRBV11-2,TRBJ2-7,TRBD2,CASSPWTSGRSEQYF,TGTGCCAGCAGCCCGTGGACTAGCGGGAGAAGCGAGCAGTACTTC
TRBV6-5,TRBJ2-5,.,CASSYGGGETQYF,TGTGCCAGCAGTTACGGCGGGGGCGAGACCCAGTACTTC
TRBV30,TRBJ2-4,.,CAWSGTPAAAKNIQYF,TGTGCCTGGAGCGGGACTCCCGCGGCGGCCAAAAACATTCAGTACTTC
TRBV6-1,TRBJ1-2,.,CASSELGAGGYTF,TGTGCCAGCAGTGAACTGGGGGCAGGTGGCTACACCTTC
TRBV5-4,TRBJ1-2,TRBD1,CASSRNNRGSNYGYTF,TGTGCCAGCAGCCGAAATAACAGGGGATCTAACTATGGCTACACCTTC
TRBV2,TRBJ2-6,TRBD1,CASSDAPGQGFSGANVLTF,TGTGCCAGCAGCGACGCACCGGGACAGGGATTCTCTGGGGCCAACGTCCTGACTTTC
TRBV9,TRBJ2-2,TRBD2,CASSPLAGGSAGELFF,TGTGCCAGCAGCCCCCTAGCGGGAGGGTCCGCCGGGGAGCTGTTTTTT
TRBV10-3,TRBJ2-7,TRBD2,CAISESAGAGLSSFTYEQYF,TGTGCCATCAGTGAGTCAGCGGGAGCGGGGCTATCGTCCTTTACCTACGAGCAGTACTTC
TRBV7-3,TRBJ2-1,.,CASSQIEGNEQFF,TGTGCCAGCAGCCAAATTGAGGGCAATGAGCAGTTCTTC
TRBV5-1,TRBJ2-2,TRBD2,CASSLDLAGNTGELFF,TGCGCCAGCAGCTTGGATCTAGCGGGAAACACCGGGGAGCTGTTTTTT
TRBV7-9,TRBJ2-1,TRBD2,CASSNGTSGPFRGQFF,TGTGCCAGCAGCAACGGGACTAGCGGACCCTTCAGGGGGCAGTTCTTC